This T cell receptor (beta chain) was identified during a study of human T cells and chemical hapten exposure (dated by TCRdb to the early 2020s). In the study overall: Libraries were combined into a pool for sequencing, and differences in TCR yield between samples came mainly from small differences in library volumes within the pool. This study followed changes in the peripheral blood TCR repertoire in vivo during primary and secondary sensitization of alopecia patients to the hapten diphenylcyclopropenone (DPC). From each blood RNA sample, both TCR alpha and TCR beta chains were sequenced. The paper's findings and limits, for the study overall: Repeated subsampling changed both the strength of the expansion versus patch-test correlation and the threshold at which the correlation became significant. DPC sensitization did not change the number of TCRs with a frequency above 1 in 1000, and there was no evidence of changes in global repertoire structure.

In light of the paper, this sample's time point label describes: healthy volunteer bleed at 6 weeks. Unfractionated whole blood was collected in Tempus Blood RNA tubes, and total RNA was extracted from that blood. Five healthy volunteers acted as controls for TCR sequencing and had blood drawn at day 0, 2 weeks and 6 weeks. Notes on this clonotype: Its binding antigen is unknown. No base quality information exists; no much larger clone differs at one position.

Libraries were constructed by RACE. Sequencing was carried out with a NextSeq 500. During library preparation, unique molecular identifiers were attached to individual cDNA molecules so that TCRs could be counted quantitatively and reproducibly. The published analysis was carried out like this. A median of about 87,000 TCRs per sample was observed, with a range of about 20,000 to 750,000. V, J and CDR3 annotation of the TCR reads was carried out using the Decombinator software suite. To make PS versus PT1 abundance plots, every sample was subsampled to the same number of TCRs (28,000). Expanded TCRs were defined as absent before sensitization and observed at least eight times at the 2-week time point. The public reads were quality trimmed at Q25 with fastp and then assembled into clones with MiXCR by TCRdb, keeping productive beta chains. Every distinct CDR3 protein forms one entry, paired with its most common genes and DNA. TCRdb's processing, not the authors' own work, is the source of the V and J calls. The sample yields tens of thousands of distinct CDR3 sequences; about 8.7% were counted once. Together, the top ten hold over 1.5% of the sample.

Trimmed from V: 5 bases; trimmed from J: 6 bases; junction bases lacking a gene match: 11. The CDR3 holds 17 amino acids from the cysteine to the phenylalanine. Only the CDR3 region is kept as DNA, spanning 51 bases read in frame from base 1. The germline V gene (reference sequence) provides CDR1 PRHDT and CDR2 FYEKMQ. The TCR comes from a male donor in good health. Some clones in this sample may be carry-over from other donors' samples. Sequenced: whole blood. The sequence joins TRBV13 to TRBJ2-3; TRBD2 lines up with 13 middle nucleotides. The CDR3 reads CASSTTSGRGVRDTQYF. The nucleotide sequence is TGTGCCAGCAGCACTACTAGCGGGAGGGGCGTTCGGGATACGCAGTATTTT.